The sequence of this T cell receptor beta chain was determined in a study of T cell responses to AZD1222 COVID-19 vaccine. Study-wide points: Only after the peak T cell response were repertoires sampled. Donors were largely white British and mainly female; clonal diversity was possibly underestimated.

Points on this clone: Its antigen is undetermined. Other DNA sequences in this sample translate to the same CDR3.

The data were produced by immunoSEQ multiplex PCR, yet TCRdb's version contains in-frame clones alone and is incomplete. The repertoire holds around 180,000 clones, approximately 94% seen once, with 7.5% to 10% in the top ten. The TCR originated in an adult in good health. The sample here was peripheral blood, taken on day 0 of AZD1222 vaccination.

Written as DNA, the CDR3 is TGTGCCAGCAGCCAAAGGGGGAGAGAGACCCAGTACTTC. This gives the protein CASSQRGRETQYF. The chain combines TRBV3-1 (or the pseudogene TRBV3-2) with TRBJ2-5; maybe TRBD1 (6 bases). The V gene's germline CDR1 is LGHDT and CDR2 YNNKEL (reference sequence). The CDR3 consists of 13 residues. Deletions cut 2 bases from V and 4 bases from J, with 8 bases between.